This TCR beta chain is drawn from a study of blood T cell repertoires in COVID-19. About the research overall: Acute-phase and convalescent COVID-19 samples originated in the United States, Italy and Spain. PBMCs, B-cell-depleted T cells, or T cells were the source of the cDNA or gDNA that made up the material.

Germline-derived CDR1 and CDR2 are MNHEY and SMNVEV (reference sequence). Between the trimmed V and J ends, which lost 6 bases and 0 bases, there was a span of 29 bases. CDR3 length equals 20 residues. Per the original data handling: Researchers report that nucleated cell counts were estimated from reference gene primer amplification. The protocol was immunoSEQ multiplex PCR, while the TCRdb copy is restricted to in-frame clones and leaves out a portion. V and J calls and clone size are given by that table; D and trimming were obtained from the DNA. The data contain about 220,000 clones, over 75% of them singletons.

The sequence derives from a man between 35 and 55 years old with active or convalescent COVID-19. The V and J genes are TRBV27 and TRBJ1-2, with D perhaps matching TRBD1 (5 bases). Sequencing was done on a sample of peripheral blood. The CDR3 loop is CASSRMGAVKSGGANYGYTF. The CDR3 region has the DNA TGTGCCAGCAGCCGAATGGGCGCCGTCAAAAGTGGGGGGGCTAACTATGGCTACACCTTC.